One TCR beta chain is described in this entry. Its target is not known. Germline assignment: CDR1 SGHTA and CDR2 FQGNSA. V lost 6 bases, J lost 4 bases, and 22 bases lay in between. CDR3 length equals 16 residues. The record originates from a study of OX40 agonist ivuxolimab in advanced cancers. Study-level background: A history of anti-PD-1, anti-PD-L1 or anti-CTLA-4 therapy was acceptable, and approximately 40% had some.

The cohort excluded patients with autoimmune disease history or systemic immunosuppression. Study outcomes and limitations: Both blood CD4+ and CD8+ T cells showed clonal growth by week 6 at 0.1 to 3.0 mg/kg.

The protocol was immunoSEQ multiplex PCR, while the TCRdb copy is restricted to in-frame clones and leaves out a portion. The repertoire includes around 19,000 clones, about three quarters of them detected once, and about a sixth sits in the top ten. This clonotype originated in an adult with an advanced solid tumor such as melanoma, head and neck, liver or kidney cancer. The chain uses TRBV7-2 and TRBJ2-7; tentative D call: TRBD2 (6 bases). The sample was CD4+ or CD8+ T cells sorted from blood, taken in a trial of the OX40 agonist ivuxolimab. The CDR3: CASSLGSGGSQYEQYF. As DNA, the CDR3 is TGTGCCAGCAGTCTAGGGAGTGGGGGGTCCCAGTACGAGCAGTACTTC. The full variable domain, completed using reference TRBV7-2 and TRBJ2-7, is GAGVSQSPSNKVTEKGKDVELRCDPISGHTALYWYRQSLGQGLEFLIYFQGNSAPDKSGLPSDRFSAERTGGSVSTLTIQRTQQEDSAVYLCASSLGSGGSQYEQYFGPGTRLTVT.